The present T cell receptor beta chain was sequenced within a study of cytomegalovirus exposure and HLA in healthy donors. As concerns this clone: Antigen unknown.

Overall study findings and caveats: Sequencing likely caused a cluster of highly shared sequence variants.

PCR primers comprised 60 Vbeta and 13 Jbeta primers. Using immunoSEQ multiplex PCR, the repertoire was profiled, and TCRdb retains in-frame clones only, with some absent. The data show about 95,000 clones, roughly four fifths seen once. Per germline, CDR1 SGHRS and CDR2 YFSETQ. There are 15 residues in the CDR3. V was clipped by 4 bases and J by 6 bases, with 19 bases between them. Material for sequencing was PBMCs. This rearrangement joins TRBV5-1 to TRBJ1-1; possibly TRBD1 for D (5 bases). This receptor was taken from a man aged 30-40 years in good health and CMV-seropositive. Here the CDR3 reads CASSQLGGEHSEAFF. The CDR3 nucleotides are TGCGCCAGCAGCCAGTTAGGAGGGGAACATTCTGAAGCTTTCTTT.